This TCR beta chain was recorded in a study of shared clonotypes between healthy human individuals. Overall study findings and caveats: Enrolling few donors narrowed the genetic and exposure-history diversity that was represented. Around 5% of naive CD4 clonotypes were common to a handful of donors.

A word on this clone: The antigen remains undetermined.

The CDR3 extends over 15 amino acids. CDR1 and CDR2 (germline): SGHDT, YYEEEE. The ends were cut back, 0 bases at V and 9 bases at J, with 13 bases in the middle. Naive CD8 cells were CD45RO-negative, positively selected for CCR7, excluding terminally differentiated effector memory CD45RA+ cells. Some clones are missing from TCRdb's copy, which holds only in-frame ones; the method was immunoSEQ multiplex PCR. The sample consists of under 2,000,000 clones, about 95% of them appearing once. J is TRBJ1-6 and V is TRBV5-6; D is unresolved. This receptor was identified in a man between 18 and 35 years old in good health. Input material: naive CD8+ T cells sorted from blood. The CDR3 here is CASSLDFPLGSPLHF. The CDR3 DNA sequence: TGTGCCAGCAGCTTGGATTTCCCGCTCGGTTCACCCCTCCACTTT.